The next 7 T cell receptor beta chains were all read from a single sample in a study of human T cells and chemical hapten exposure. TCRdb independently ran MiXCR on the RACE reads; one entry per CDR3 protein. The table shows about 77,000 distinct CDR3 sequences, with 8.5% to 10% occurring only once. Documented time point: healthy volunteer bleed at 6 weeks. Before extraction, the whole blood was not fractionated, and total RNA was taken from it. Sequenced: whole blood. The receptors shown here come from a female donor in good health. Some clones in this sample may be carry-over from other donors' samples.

The CDR3 reads CASSQDDKWRGGETQYF. CDR3 coding DNA: TGTGCCAGCAGCCAAGACGATAAGTGGCGGGGCGGAGAGACCCAGTACTTC. This chain uses TRBV3-2 with TRBJ2-5; the table's D gene call, TRBD1, was not cross checked with the DNA. TRBV3-2 is annotated as a pseudogene. There are 17 residues in the CDR3.

The CDR3 DNA sequence: TGTGCCAGCAGTACTAGCCTGAACACTGAAGCTTTCTTT. It is translated as CASSTSLNTEAFF. The rearrangement joins TRBV27 to TRBJ1-1; D call uncertain. From germline, CDR1 is MNHEY and CDR2 SMNVEV (reference sequence). The CDR3 spans 13 residues. V lost 5 bases to trimming and J lost 0 bases, with 7 bases between them.

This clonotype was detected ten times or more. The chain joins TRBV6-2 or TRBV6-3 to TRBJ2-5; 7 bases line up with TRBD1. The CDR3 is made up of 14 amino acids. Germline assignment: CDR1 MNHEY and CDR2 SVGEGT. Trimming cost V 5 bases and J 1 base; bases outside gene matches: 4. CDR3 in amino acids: CASSPQGPQETQYF. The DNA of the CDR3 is TGTGCCAGCAGTCCACAGGGGCCCCAAGAGACCCAGTACTTC.

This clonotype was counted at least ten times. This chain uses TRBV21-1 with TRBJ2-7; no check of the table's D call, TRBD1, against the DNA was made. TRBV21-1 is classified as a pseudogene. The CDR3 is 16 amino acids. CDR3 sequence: CASSSRGIIHSYEQYF. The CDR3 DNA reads TGTGCCAGCAGCTCCCGAGGCATTATCCACTCCTACGAGCAGTACTTC.

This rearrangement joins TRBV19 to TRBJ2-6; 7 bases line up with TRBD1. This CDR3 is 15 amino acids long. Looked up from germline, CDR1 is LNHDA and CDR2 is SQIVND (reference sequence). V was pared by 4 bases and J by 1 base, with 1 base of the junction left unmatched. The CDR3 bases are TGTGCCAGTAGTACGACAGGGTCTGGGGCCAACGTCCTGACTTTC. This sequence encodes CASSTTGSGANVLTF.

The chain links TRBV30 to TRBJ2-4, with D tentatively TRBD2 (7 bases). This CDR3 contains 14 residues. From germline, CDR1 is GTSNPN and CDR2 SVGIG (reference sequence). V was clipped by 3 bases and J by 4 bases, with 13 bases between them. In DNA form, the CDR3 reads TGTGCCTGGAGCCCTAGGGGGGGGAAAAACATTCAGTACTTC. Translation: CAWSPRGGKNIQYF.

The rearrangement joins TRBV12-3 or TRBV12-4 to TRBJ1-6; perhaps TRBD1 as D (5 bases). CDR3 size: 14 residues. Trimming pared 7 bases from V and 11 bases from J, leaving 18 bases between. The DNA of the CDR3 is TGTGCCAGCAATCCCTTGGGGGTGGGGGCACCCCTCCACTTT. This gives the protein CASNPLGVGAPLHF.